Listed here are 30 T cell receptor beta chains from one sample, sequenced in a study of T-cell reconstitution after alpha-beta-depleted transplantation in children. It was with unique molecular identifiers that the TCRbeta library was prepared. A single record per CDR3 protein comes from TCRdb applying MiXCR to the PCR reads. The data hold roughly 280,000 distinct CDR3 sequences, with 11% observed a single time. The sequencing here drew on peripheral blood, taken 180 days after TCRalphabeta/CD19-depleted stem cell transplant. These receptors came from a male patient aged 2 to 10 who had a stem cell transplant for chronic granulomatous disease, so the T cells may come from the graft donor.

The chain uses TRBV18 and TRBJ2-7; 11 bases agree with TRBD2. The ends lost 3 bases at V and 1 base at J; junction bases unmatched: 8. The CDR3 sequence is 17 residues long. Germline values: CDR1 KGHSH, CDR2 LQKENI. The CDR3, as DNA: TGTGCCAGCTCACCTTTTCTTGGACTAGCGGGTTCCTACGAGCAGTACTTC. This sequence encodes CASSPFLGLAGSYEQYF.

This clonotype showed up many times. The gene calls are TRBV28 and TRBJ1-6; 9 nucleotides line up with TRBD1. V was clipped by 2 bases and J by 11 bases; unmatched bases: 4. Per the germline V gene, CDR1 is MDHEN and CDR2 is SYDVKM. This CDR3 comprises 14 residues. The CDR3 reads CASSLPGQGPPLHF. The CDR3 DNA is TGTGCCAGCAGTTTACCGGGACAGGGACCACCCCTCCACTTT. The full variable domain, its missing parts supplied by reference TRBV28 and TRBJ1-6, is DVKVTQSSRYLVKRTGEKVFLECVQDMDHENMFWYRQDPGLGLRLIYFSYDVKMKEKGDIPEGYSVSREKKERFSLILESASTNQTSMYLCASSLPGQGPPLHFGNGTRLTVT.

With respect to this clonotype: This clone may be a read error of a much larger clone one base away. The rearrangement uses TRBV6-2 or TRBV6-3 and TRBJ1-2; D remains ambiguous. This CDR3 spans 13 amino acids. Germline V lookup: CDR1 MNHEY, CDR2 SVGEGT. The CDR3 sequence: CASTLQPPYGDTF. DNA for the CDR3: TGTGCCAGCACCTTACAGCCGCCTTATGGCGACACCTTC.

This clonotype was recorded many times. The genes are TRBV20-1 and TRBJ2-7, with 7 bases fitting TRBD1. Germline CDR1 and CDR2: DFQATT and SNEGSKA (reference sequence). Germline trimming cut 1 base from V and 4 bases from J; bases unmatched to any gene: 7. The CDR3 extends over 14 amino acids. The CDR3 here is CSARAIMTGYEQYF. The CDR3 region has the DNA TGCAGTGCTAGAGCCATAATGACAGGGTACGAGCAGTACTTC.

This clonotype has ten or more counts. The chain recombines TRBV5-1 with TRBJ2-5; the D is unclear. Trimming pared 3 bases from V and 1 base from J, leaving 10 bases between. Per the germline V gene, CDR1 is SGHRS and CDR2 is YFSETQ. There are 14 residues in the CDR3. As DNA, the CDR3 is TGCGCCAGCAGCTACCCCGTAGCCCAAGAGACCCAGTACTTC. This gives the protein CASSYPVAQETQYF.

This clonotype was picked up many times. This chain links TRBV4-2 with TRBJ2-7; 9 bases line up with TRBD2. CDR3 length: 15 amino acids. Germline-derived CDR1 and CDR2 are LGHNA and YNFKEQ. V gave up 4 bases and J gave up 5 bases; unmatched junction bases: 9. The CDR3 DNA sequence: TGTGCCAGCAGCCGGGGCGGGGGGGCCGGGAACGAGCAGTACTTC. It specifies CASSRGGGAGNEQYF.

Note on this clonotype: This may arise from a read error, as a much more abundant clone is one base away. The CDR3 does not end in the conserved phenylalanine or tryptophan, so this is likely a read error. This chain connects TRBV29-1 to TRBJ1-1; D gene ambiguous. V was clipped by 6 bases and J by 1 base, with 6 bases between them. Looked up from germline, CDR1 is SQVTM and CDR2 is ANQGSEA. The CDR3 is 11 amino acids. The CDR3 DNA reads TGCAGCGTGAGCAGGAACACTGAAGCTTTCTCT. This sequence encodes CSVSRNTEAFS.

In this sample, this clonotype turned up many times. The chain couples TRBV28 to TRBJ1-5; D uncertain. The germline V gene has CDR1 MDHEN and CDR2 SYDVKM. This CDR3 is built from 16 residues. Between the trimmed V and J ends, which lost 1 base and 2 bases, there was a span of 12 bases. This chain's CDR3 is CASSLSSLSGNQPQHF. The CDR3 nucleotides are TGTGCCAGCAGTTTATCATCGCTATCGGGCAATCAGCCCCAGCATTTT.

At least ten counts were recorded for this clonotype. The chain combines TRBV7-8 with TRBJ2-2, with D tentatively TRBD2 (5 bases). The germline CDR1 and CDR2 sequences are SGHVS and FQNEAQ. V was cut by 5 bases and J by 1 base, with 14 bases left in between. This CDR3 is 16 amino acids long. CDR3 protein: CASSVEGRWNTGELFF. CDR3 coding DNA: TGTGCCAGCAGCGTAGAGGGTAGATGGAACACCGGGGAGCTGTTTTTT. Combining the CDR3 with reference TRBV7-8 and TRBJ2-2 gives the whole variable domain GAGVSQSPRYKVAKRGQDVALRCDPISGHVSLFWYQQALGQGPEFLTYFQNEAQLDKSGLPSDRFFAERPEGSVSTLKIQRTQQEDSAVYLCASSVEGRWNTGELFFGEGSRLTVL.

This clonotype has a count of ten or more. The V call is TRBV10-2, the J call TRBJ2-1; 14 nucleotides agree with TRBD2. The CDR3 loop spans 14 amino acids. Germline loops: CDR1 WSHSY, CDR2 SAAADI. With 6 bases clipped from V and 8 bases from J, the junction kept 3 bases outside the gene matches. CDR3 DNA: TGCGCCAGCAGCGGGACTAGCGGGAGCGATGAGCAGTTCTTC. Translation: CASSGTSGSDEQFF.

This clonotype was counted many times. The chain employs TRBV5-1 and TRBJ1-1; a possible D gene is TRBD1 (6 bases). CDR1 and CDR2 from the germline V gene are SGHRS and YFSETQ. The length of the CDR3 is 15 residues. The ends were cut back, 4 bases at V and 1 base at J, with 14 bases in the middle. The CDR3, as DNA: TGCGCCAGCAGCATTGACCACAGGGCGAACACTGAAGCTTTCTTT. It translates to CASSIDHRANTEAFF.

This clonotype was observed a single time. A read error may be the cause here, since a much bigger clone is one base away. J is TRBJ1-5 and V is TRBV5-5; D unresolved. CDR1 is SGHKS and CDR2 is YYEKEE in the germline V gene (reference sequence). The V end lost 2 bases, the J end lost 4 bases, and 10 bases lay between the germline ends. This CDR3 is built from 14 residues. CDR3 in amino acids: CASSFGQFNQPQHF. The CDR3 bases are TGTGCCAGCAGCTTTGGGCAATTTAATCAGCCCCAGCATTTT.

This clonotype showed up many times. The rearrangement joins TRBV12-3 or TRBV12-4 to TRBJ1-5; D not certain. The germline V and J ends were trimmed by 3 bases and 4 bases, with 7 bases remaining between them. This CDR3 is 13 amino acids long. This chain's CDR3 is CASSFKVNQPQHF. The CDR3 DNA sequence: TGTGCCAGCAGTTTCAAGGTTAATCAGCCCCAGCATTTT.

This clonotype showed up many times. The chain has TRBV4-1 and TRBJ2-1; D remains unclear. CDR3 size: 12 residues. CDR1 is MGHRA and CDR2 is YSYEKL in the germline V gene. Trimming took 1 base from V and 7 from J, leaving 5 bases between them. CDR3 residues: CASSQGVNEQFF. CDR3 sequence (DNA): TGCGCCAGCAGCCAAGGGGTAAATGAGCAGTTCTTC.

This clonotype appeared many times. The chain is built from TRBV15 and TRBJ2-7; maybe TRBD2 (6 bases). The CDR3 spans 15 residues. Trimming removed 0 bases from V and 4 bases from J, with 13 bases in between. Germline V gene sequence: CDR1 LNHNV, CDR2 YYDKDF (reference sequence). The CDR3 DNA sequence: TGTGCCACCAGCAGAGACCCTCCACGGGAGTACGAGCAGTACTTC. Encoded protein: CATSRDPPREYEQYF.

This clonotype was seen many times. The V call is TRBV19, the J call TRBJ2-7; 12 bases align to TRBD1. Germline V lookup: CDR1 LNHDA, CDR2 SQIVND (reference sequence). J gave up 2 bases and V 6 bases, and 8 bases lay outside the gene matches. CDR3 length equals 16 residues. The CDR3 sequence is CASRNQGTGGAYEQYF. Here the CDR3 DNA reads TGTGCCAGTAGGAACCAAGGGACAGGGGGCGCCTACGAGCAGTACTTC.

This clonotype was recorded a few times. The chain recombines TRBV12-3 or TRBV12-4 with TRBJ2-3; the D call may be TRBD1 or TRBD2 (5 bases each). There are 12 residues in the CDR3. The V and J ends lost 3 bases and 8 bases respectively, with 9 bases between them. CDR3 protein: CASSFRGGTQYF. The CDR3 bases are TGTGCCAGCAGTTTCCGTGGGGGTACGCAGTATTTT.

Note on this clonotype: A much more abundant neighbour one base away suggests this may be a read error. The J gene is TRBJ2-7, the V gene TRBV9, with D perhaps TRBD2 (5 bases). V was cut by 0 bases and J by 2 bases, with 15 bases left in between. This CDR3 has 16 amino acids. Per germline, CDR1 SGDLS and CDR2 YYNGEE. CDR3 amino acids: CASSVEGISVTYEQYF. The CDR3 DNA reads TGTGCCAGCAGCGTAGAAGGGATTAGCGTCACCTACGAGCAGTACTTC.

Many counts were recorded for this clonotype. This chain joins TRBV12-3 or TRBV12-4 and TRBJ1-4; D not resolved. V lost 0 bases and J 0 bases, leaving 11 bases between the germline ends. The CDR3 consists of 17 residues. CDR3 residues: CASSLAGGSTTNEKLFF. The CDR3 DNA follows: TGTGCCAGCAGTTTAGCGGGAGGGTCAACAACTAATGAAAAACTGTTTTTT.

At least ten counts were recorded for this clonotype. This chain links TRBV20-1 with TRBJ2-7; TRBD2 aligns across 12 bases. The CDR3 extends over 15 amino acids. The junction had 9 bases not matched to a gene; V was cut back by 5 bases and J by 4 bases. Germline-derived CDR1 and CDR2 are DFQATT and SNEGSKA (reference sequence). Here the CDR3 reads CSARPGGLAGYEQYF. The CDR3 DNA reads TGCAGTGCTCGTCCTGGAGGACTAGCGGGATACGAGCAGTACTTC.

This clonotype was seen at least ten times. V usage is TRBV20-1 and J usage is TRBJ2-3, with 7 bases identical to TRBD1. V lost 5 bases and J lost 6; bases outside the gene matches: 11. The CDR3 covers 14 residues. In germline, CDR1 is DFQATT, CDR2 SNEGSKA (reference sequence). The CDR3 spells CSASGTVQVDTQYF. In DNA, the CDR3 is TGCAGTGCTTCGGGGACAGTTCAAGTGGATACGCAGTATTTT.

This clonotype was counted many times. The V gene is TRBV6-6, the J gene TRBJ2-7; D possibly corresponds to TRBD2 (6 bases). The CDR3 consists of 13 residues. V was clipped by 7 bases and J by 0 bases, with 10 bases between them. CDR1 and CDR2 from the germline V gene are MNHNY and SVGAGI (reference sequence). The CDR3 coding sequence is TGTGCCAGCACCCTGGGGGGCTCCTACGAGCAGTACTTC. This gives the protein CASTLGGSYEQYF.

This clonotype has at least ten counts. This chain uses TRBV6-2 or TRBV6-3 with TRBJ1-5; no clear D. The germline V gene encodes CDR1 MNHEY and CDR2 SVGEGT. The length of the CDR3 is 13 residues. The V and J ends lost 0 bases and 6 bases respectively, with 6 bases between them. The CDR3 is CASSYSILQPQHF. CDR3 DNA: TGTGCCAGCAGTTACTCGATCCTTCAGCCCCAGCATTTT.

The V and J genes are TRBV12-3 or TRBV12-4 and TRBJ2-2, with D perhaps TRBD1 (5 bases). The CDR3 runs to 16 residues. V dropped 2 bases and J dropped 1 base, with 11 bases sitting between them. CDR3 sequence (DNA): TGTGCCAGCAGTTTAAGGTCAGGACAGAACACCGGGGAGCTGTTTTTT. This sequence encodes CASSLRSGQNTGELFF.

This clonotype was seen more than once but under ten times. The chain links TRBV20-1 to TRBJ2-2, with D possibly matching TRBD1 (5 bases). Germline V gives CDR1 DFQATT, CDR2 SNEGSKA (reference sequence). V was cut by 0 bases and J by 4 bases, with 12 bases left in between. CDR3 size: 15 residues. The CDR3 protein is CSARDLWGPTGELFF. Here the CDR3 DNA reads TGCAGTGCTAGAGATCTCTGGGGCCCCACCGGGGAGCTGTTTTTT.

This clonotype was counted ten times or more. This chain connects TRBV4-1 to TRBJ2-2; a possible D gene is TRBD2 (7 bases). Germline V CDR1 and CDR2: MGHRA, YSYEKL. V dropped 4 bases and J dropped 2 bases, with 14 bases sitting between them. This CDR3 has 16 amino acids. DNA of the CDR3: TGCGCCAGCAGCCCACCCGCGGGGGCAAACACCGGGGAGCTGTTTTTT. Residues: CASSPPAGANTGELFF.

At least ten counts were recorded for this clonotype. The V and J genes are TRBV4-1 and TRBJ2-3, with 8 bases that match TRBD2. Germline assignment: CDR1 MGHRA and CDR2 YSYEKL. The CDR3 is 19 amino acids. V was pared by 1 base and J by 2 bases, with 14 bases of the junction left unmatched. CDR3 protein: CASSQAPDMLAGFTDTQYF. CDR3 bases: TGCGCCAGCAGCCAAGCTCCGGATATGTTAGCGGGGTTCACAGATACGCAGTATTTT.

This clonotype was found many times. The chain employs TRBV7-6 and TRBJ2-2; no clear D gene. The CDR3 runs to 16 residues. From germline, CDR1 is SGHVS and CDR2 FNYEAQ. The V end was cut by 5 bases, the J end by 4 bases, with 17 bases between. The CDR3 coding sequence is TGTGCCAGCAGCCGTCAGGATCCAGCCTTCACCGGGGAGCTGTTTTTT. Protein sequence: CASSRQDPAFTGELFF.

This clonotype has ten or more counts. The chain has TRBV12-3 or TRBV12-4 and TRBJ1-3, with D perhaps matching TRBD1 (5 bases). The CDR3 contains 14 residues. Trimming pared 4 bases from V and 3 bases from J, leaving 10 bases between. The CDR3 sequence: CASSSQGGGNTIYF. CDR3 DNA sequence: TGTGCCAGCAGTTCCCAGGGTGGTGGAAACACCATATATTTT.

This clonotype was found many times. The V and J genes are TRBV20-1 and TRBJ2-1; unclear D gene. CDR1 is DFQATT and CDR2 is SNEGSKA in the germline V gene (reference sequence). V was cut by 0 bases and J by 6 bases, with 12 bases left in between. The CDR3 loop spans 14 amino acids. CDR3 region: CSARDPRARNEQFF. Written as DNA, the CDR3 is TGCAGTGCTAGAGATCCCCGGGCCCGCAATGAGCAGTTCTTC.